A selection of T cell receptor beta chains follows, all from one sample in a study of blood T cells in healthy people across ages. One entry per CDR3 protein results from TCRdb running MiXCR on the 5' RACE reads. The sample consists of hundreds of thousands of distinct CDR3 sequences, 46% of them appearing once. The source material was blood. The receptor source for this set is a man of 80 years or more in good health. CDR3s include the opening cysteine and the closing phenylalanine or tryptophan. Fields, in order: V gene, D gene, clone size, J gene, CDR3 protein, CDR3 DNA. D genes are given only for firm matches. Size values are once, few and many counts, or a class for expanded clones, and some rows have none.

TRBV6-2/TRBV6-3	.	.	TRBJ2-7	CASSYVGPLYEQYF	TGTGCCAGCAGTTACGTGGGGCCGTTATACGAGCAGTACTTC
TRBV24-1	TRBD2	few	TRBJ2-3	CATSDPGLATDTQYF	TGTGCCACCAGTGATCCGGGACTAGCGACGGATACGCAGTATTTT
TRBV7-2	.	.	TRBJ1-1	CAGSPGTRVVNTEAFF	TGTGCCGGCAGCCCCGGTACCCGAGTCGTGAACACTGAAGCTTTCTTT
TRBV20-1	TRBD1	few	TRBJ2-5	CSAPRTGGWETQYF	TGCAGTGCCCCTCGGACAGGGGGTTGGGAGACCCAGTACTTC
TRBV5-5	TRBD1	.	TRBJ2-5	CASSLSGTGVEETQYF	TGTGCCAGCAGCTTGTCCGGCACAGGGGTAGAGGAGACCCAGTACTTC
TRBV2	TRBD1	.	TRBJ2-7	CARSSRGSYEQYF	TGTGCCAGGTCAAGCAGGGGGTCCTACGAGCAGTACTTC
TRBV29-1	.	.	TRBJ2-1	CSVDEDRSYEQFF	TGCAGCGTCGACGAAGACAGGTCCTATGAGCAGTTCTTC
TRBV20-1	TRBD2	.	TRBJ2-7	CSARSLSDRSGLADNEQYF	TGCAGTGCTAGATCTCTGTCGGACAGGTCGGGACTAGCGGACAATGAGCAGTACTTC
TRBV7-3	.	.	TRBJ2-3	CASSLIGSIDTQYF	TGTGCCAGCAGCTTAATTGGGAGCATAGATACGCAGTATTTT
TRBV27	TRBD1	.	TRBJ2-7	CASSLRQGSGISYEQYF	TGTGCCAGCAGTTTAAGACAGGGGTCGGGGATCTCCTACGAGCAGTACTTC
TRBV29-1	.	.	TRBJ2-1	CSDKRTASGEQFF	TGCAGCGATAAGAGGACTGCGAGTGGTGAGCAGTTCTTC
TRBV29-1	TRBD1	.	TRBJ2-5	CSATGAYQETQYF	TGCAGCGCTACAGGGGCGTACCAAGAGACCCAGTACTTC
TRBV6-4	TRBD2	.	TRBJ2-1	CASSEAGGSYNEQFF	TGTGCCAGCAGTGAAGCGGGAGGGTCCTACAATGAGCAGTTCTTC
TRBV10-3	.	few	TRBJ2-1	CAIGGIGYNEQFF	TGTGCCATAGGAGGGATCGGTTACAATGAGCAGTTCTTC
TRBV28	TRBD2	.	TRBJ2-5	CASSFTSGTKETQYF	TGTGCCAGCAGTTTCACTAGCGGGACTAAAGAGACCCAGTACTTC
TRBV5-1	.	.	TRBJ1-6	CASSLSSLYNSPLHF	TGCGCCAGCAGCTTGAGCAGCCTCTATAATTCACCCCTCCACTTT
TRBV4-3	.	.	TRBJ2-6	CASSQVPGSGANVLTF	TGCGCCAGCAGCCAAGTTCCGGGCTCTGGGGCCAACGTCCTGACTTTC
TRBV7-8	TRBD2	.	TRBJ2-2	CASSYPGAERERNTGELFF	TGTGCCAGCAGCTACCCGGGGGCTGAGCGGGAGAGGAACACCGGGGAGCTGTTTTTT
TRBV20-1	.	few	TRBJ2-5	CSARYPHWETQYF	TGCAGTGCTAGATACCCTCACTGGGAGACCCAGTACTTC
TRBV25-1	.	.	TRBJ2-5	CASSESGRGRIQETQYF	TGTGCCAGCAGTGAATCAGGGCGGGGGCGGATCCAAGAGACCCAGTACTTC
TRBV28	.	.	TRBJ2-7	CASSPPRESYEQYF	TGTGCCAGCAGTCCCCCACGGGAGTCCTACGAGCAGTACTTC
TRBV9	.	.	TRBJ2-1	CASSVDPFGNEQFF	TGTGCCAGCAGCGTAGACCCTTTCGGCAATGAGCAGTTCTTC
TRBV20-1	TRBD2	few	TRBJ2-4	CSAKARLASSGTEQYF	TGCAGTGCTAAGGCCAGGCTAGCTTCTAGCGGGACAGAGCAGTACTTC
TRBV12-3/TRBV12-4	TRBD1	few	TRBJ1-2	CASSPQGRKGYTF	TGTGCCAGCAGTCCACAGGGGCGAAAAGGCTACACCTTC
TRBV29-1	TRBD1	.	TRBJ2-5	CSVEVAQGQPNEQYF	TGCAGCGTTGAAGTGGCACAGGGGCAACCCAATGAGCAGTACTTC
TRBV20-1	.	.	TRBJ1-2	CSASQGLSYGYTF	TGCAGTGCTAGCCAGGGACTATCCTATGGCTACACCTTC
TRBV7-9	TRBD2	few	TRBJ2-5	CASSRSPLAGGKTQYF	TGTGCCAGCAGCCGTTCGCCTCTAGCGGGAGGAAAGACCCAGTACTTC
TRBV28	TRBD1	.	TRBJ2-1	CASSGTSQGWDEQFF	TGTGCCAGCAGTGGAACTTCACAGGGGTGGGATGAGCAGTTCTTC
TRBV7-2	.	.	TRBJ1-5	CASSLAAINQPQHF	TGTGCCAGCAGCTTAGCAGCGATCAATCAGCCCCAGCATTTT
TRBV4-2	.	.	TRBJ2-1	CASSQDLRGNEQFF	TGTGCCAGCAGCCAAGATTTGAGGGGAAATGAGCAGTTCTTC
TRBV6-2/TRBV6-3	TRBD2	.	TRBJ2-3	CASSYRVAGGPRADTQYF	TGTGCCAGCAGTTACCGCGTAGCGGGAGGGCCTAGGGCAGATACGCAGTATTTT
TRBV12-3/TRBV12-4	.	few	TRBJ2-1	CASSPPATNEQFF	TGTGCCAGCAGCCCCCCGGCTACGAATGAGCAGTTCTTC
TRBV3-1	.	.	TRBJ2-7	CASSNVRKGEQYF	TGTGCCAGCAGCAATGTCAGGAAGGGAGAGCAGTACTTC
TRBV25-1	.	many	TRBJ1-2	CASRVGSGGYTF	TGTGCCAGCAGGGTAGGGAGCGGTGGCTACACCTTC
TRBV28	.	.	TRBJ1-5	CASAPGRDQPQHF	TGTGCCAGTGCTCCGGGTAGGGATCAGCCCCAGCATTTT
TRBV7-2	.	.	TRBJ2-7	CASSLEGDSNKQYF	TGTGCCAGCAGCTTAGAAGGGGACTCCAACAAGCAGTACTTC
TRBV27	TRBD2	few	TRBJ2-3	CASKKAGGPARTDTQYF	TGTGCCAGCAAGAAAGCGGGAGGGCCCGCCCGCACAGATACGCAGTATTTT
TRBV12-3/TRBV12-4	.	many	TRBJ1-2	CASSSSQGFYGYTF	TGTGCCAGCAGCTCGTCGCAGGGCTTCTATGGCTACACCTTC
TRBV12-3/TRBV12-4	TRBD1	few	TRBJ1-1	CASSLGQGQSEAFF	TGTGCCAGCAGTTTAGGACAGGGGCAATCTGAAGCTTTCTTT
TRBV6-2/TRBV6-3	.	.	TRBJ2-7	CASRPWAGNYEQYF	TGTGCCAGCAGGCCCTGGGCGGGAAACTACGAGCAGTACTTC
TRBV19	.	.	TRBJ2-1	CASSTRAAADEQFF	TGTGCCAGTAGTACCAGGGCAGCGGCGGATGAGCAGTTCTTC
TRBV9	TRBD2	.	TRBJ2-5	CASSLSGRARETQYF	TGTGCCAGCAGCCTGAGCGGGAGGGCTCGAGAGACCCAGTACTTC
TRBV5-1	TRBD2	.	TRBJ2-3	CASSLVGGSDRDTQYF	TGCGCCAGCAGCTTGGTCGGGGGGAGTGATCGAGATACGCAGTATTTT
TRBV29-1	.	.	TRBJ2-7	CSVEGTPSSYNEQYF	TGCAGCGTTGAGGGGACGCCAAGCTCCTACAATGAGCAGTACTTC
TRBV20-1	TRBD1	.	TRBJ2-1	CSAQGGTGGRDEQFF	TGCAGTGCTCAAGGGGGGACAGGGGGCCGGGATGAGCAGTTCTTC
TRBV15	.	once	TRBJ2-3	CATSGDQEGSDTQYF	TGTGCCACCAGCGGGGATCAAGAGGGGTCTGATACGCAGTATTTT